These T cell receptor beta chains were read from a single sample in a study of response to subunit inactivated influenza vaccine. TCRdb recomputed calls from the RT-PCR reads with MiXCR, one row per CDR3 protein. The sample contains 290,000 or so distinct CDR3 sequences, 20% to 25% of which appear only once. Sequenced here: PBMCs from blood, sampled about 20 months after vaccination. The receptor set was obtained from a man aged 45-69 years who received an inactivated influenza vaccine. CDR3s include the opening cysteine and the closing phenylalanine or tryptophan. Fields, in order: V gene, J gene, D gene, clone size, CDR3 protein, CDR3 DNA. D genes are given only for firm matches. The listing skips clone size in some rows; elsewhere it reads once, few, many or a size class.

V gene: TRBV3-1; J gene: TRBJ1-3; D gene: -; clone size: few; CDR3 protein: CASSLGTRNTIYF; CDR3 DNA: TGTGCCAGCAGCCTCGGGACGCGAAACACCATATATTTT
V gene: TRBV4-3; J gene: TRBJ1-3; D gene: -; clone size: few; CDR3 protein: CASSQDLLGGGGNTIYF; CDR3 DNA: TGCGCCAGCAGCCAAGATTTGCTCGGGGGCGGGGGAAACACCATATATTTT
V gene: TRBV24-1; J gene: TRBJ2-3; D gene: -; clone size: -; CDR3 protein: CATMAGVYSDTQYF; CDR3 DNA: TGTGCCACCATGGCAGGGGTATATTCAGATACGCAGTATTTT
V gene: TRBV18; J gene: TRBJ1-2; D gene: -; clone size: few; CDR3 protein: CASSPKPEAGGYTF; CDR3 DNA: TGTGCCAGCTCACCCAAACCCGAGGCGGGGGGCTACACCTTC
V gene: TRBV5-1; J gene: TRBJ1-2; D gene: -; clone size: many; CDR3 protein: CASSLDSNYGYTF; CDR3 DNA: TGTGCCAGCAGCTTGGACAGTAACTATGGCTACACCTTC
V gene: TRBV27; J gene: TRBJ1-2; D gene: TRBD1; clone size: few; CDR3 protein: CASSTRRQGTYGYTF; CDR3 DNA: TGTGCCAGCAGTACGCGACGACAGGGGACCTATGGCTACACCTTC
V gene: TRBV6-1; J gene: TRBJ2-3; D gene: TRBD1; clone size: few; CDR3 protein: CASSGGQGAPDTQYF; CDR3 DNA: TGTGCCAGCAGTGGCGGACAGGGGGCTCCAGATACGCAGTATTTT
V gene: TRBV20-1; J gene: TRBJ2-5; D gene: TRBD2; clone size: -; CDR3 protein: CSARESAGGQETQYF; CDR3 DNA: TGCAGTGCTAGAGAGTCAGCGGGAGGCCAAGAGACCCAGTACTTC
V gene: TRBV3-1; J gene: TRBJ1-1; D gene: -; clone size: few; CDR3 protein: CASSQGVQFTTEAFF; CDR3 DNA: TGTGCCAGCAGCCAAGGAGTGCAGTTTACCACTGAAGCTTTCTTT
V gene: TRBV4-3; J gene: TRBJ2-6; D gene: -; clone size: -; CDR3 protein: CASSQEIPGWGSGANVLTF; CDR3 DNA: TGCGCCAGCAGCCAAGAAATCCCAGGGTGGGGCTCTGGGGCCAACGTCCTGACTTTC
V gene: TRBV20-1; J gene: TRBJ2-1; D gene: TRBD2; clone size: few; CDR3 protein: CSARDPRRGEDEQFF; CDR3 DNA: TGCAGTGCTAGAGATCCTCGGCGGGGGGAGGATGAGCAGTTCTTC
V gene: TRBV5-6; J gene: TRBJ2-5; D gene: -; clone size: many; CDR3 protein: CASSLRGNQETQYF; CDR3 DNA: TGTGCCAGCAGCTTGCGAGGGAACCAAGAGACCCAGTACTTC
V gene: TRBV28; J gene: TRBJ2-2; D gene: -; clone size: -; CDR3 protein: CASTYLNTGELFF; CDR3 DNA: TGTGCCAGCACGTACCTTAACACCGGGGAGCTGTTTTTT
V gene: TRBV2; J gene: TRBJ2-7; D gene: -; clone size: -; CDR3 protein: CASRKDSNIEQYF; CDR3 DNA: TGTGCCAGCAGGAAGGACAGTAATATCGAGCAGTACTTC
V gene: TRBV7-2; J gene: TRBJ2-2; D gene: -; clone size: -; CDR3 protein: CASSLIGTRELFF; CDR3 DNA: TGTGCCAGCAGCCTTATAGGGACAAGGGAGCTGTTTTTT
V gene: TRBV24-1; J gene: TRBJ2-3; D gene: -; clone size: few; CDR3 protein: CATSGTRDGNTDTQYF; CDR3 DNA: TGTGCCACCAGTGGCACGAGGGACGGAAACACAGATACGCAGTATTTT
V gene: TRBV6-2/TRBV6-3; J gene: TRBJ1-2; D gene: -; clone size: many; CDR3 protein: CASSYGGSAYGYTF; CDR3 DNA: TGTGCCAGCAGTTACGGGGGATCGGCCTATGGCTACACCTTC
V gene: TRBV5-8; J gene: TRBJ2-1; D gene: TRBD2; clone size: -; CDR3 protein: CASSKELAGGYNEQFF; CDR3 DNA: TGTGCCAGCAGCAAAGAACTAGCGGGCGGATACAATGAGCAGTTCTTC
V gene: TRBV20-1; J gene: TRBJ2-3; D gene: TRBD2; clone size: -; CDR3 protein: CSASPRLAAKDTQYF; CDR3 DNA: TGCAGTGCTAGTCCCAGACTAGCGGCTAAAGATACGCAGTATTTT
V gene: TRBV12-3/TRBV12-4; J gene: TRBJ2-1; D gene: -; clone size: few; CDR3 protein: CASRHLGGDNEQFF; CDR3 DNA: TGTGCCAGCAGGCATCTTGGCGGGGACAATGAGCAGTTCTTC
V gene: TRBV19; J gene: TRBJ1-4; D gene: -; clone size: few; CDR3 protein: CASSIVGQGNEKLFF; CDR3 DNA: TGTGCCAGTAGTATCGTGGGGCAAGGGAATGAAAAACTGTTTTTT
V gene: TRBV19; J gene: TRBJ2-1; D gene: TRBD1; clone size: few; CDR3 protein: CASSLNRGSPYNEQFF; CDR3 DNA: TGTGCCAGTAGTTTAAACAGGGGTTCCCCCTACAATGAGCAGTTCTTC
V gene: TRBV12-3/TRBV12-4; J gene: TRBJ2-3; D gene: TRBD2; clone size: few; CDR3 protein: CASSWSGGSTDTQYF; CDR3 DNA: TGTGCCAGCAGTTGGAGCGGGGGGAGCACAGATACGCAGTATTTT
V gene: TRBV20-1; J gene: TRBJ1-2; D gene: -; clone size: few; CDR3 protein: CSARPQGAGYTF; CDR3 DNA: TGCAGTGCTAGACCCCAGGGTGCTGGCTACACCTTC
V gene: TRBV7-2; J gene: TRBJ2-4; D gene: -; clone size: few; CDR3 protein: CASSLKWNPAKNIQYF; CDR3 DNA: TGTGCCAGCAGCTTAAAGTGGAACCCTGCCAAAAACATTCAGTACTTC
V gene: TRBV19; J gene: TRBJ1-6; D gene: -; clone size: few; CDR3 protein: CASSRGHTAPLHF; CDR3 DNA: TGTGCCAGTAGTCGAGGCCACACAGCACCCCTCCACTTT
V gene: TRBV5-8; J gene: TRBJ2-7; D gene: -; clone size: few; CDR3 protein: CASSFPASYEQYF; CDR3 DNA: TGTGCCAGCAGCTTTCCCGCCAGCTACGAGCAGTACTTC
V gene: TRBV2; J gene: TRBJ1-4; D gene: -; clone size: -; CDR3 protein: CASSDQAGVNEKLFF; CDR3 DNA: TGTGCCAGCAGTGACCAGGCAGGGGTCAACGAAAAACTGTTTTTT
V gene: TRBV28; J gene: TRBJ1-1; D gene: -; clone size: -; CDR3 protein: CASGGWGVNTEAFF; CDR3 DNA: TGTGCCAGCGGGGGGTGGGGGGTGAACACTGAAGCTTTCTTT
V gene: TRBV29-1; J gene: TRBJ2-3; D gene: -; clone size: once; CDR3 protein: CSVGDRITSTDTQYF; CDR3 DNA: TGCAGCGTCGGTGACAGGATCACTAGCACAGATACGCAGTATTTT
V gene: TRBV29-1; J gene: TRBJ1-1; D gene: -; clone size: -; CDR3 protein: CSVEDRAGVMNTEAFF; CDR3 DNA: TGCAGCGTTGAAGATCGGGCAGGCGTTATGAACACTGAAGCTTTCTTT
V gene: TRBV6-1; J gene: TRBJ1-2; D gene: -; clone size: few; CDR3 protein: CASSEGTNPWWGYTF; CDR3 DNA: TGTGCCAGCAGTGAAGGGACAAACCCTTGGTGGGGCTACACCTTC
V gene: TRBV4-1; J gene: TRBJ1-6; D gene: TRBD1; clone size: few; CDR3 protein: CASSQTGTGDPPLHF; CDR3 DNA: TGCGCCAGCAGCCAGACCGGGACAGGGGACCCACCCCTCCACTTT
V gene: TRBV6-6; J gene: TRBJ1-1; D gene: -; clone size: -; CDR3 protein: CDSSYSWNTEAFF; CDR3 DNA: TGTGACAGCAGTTACTCATGGAACACTGAAGCTTTCTTT
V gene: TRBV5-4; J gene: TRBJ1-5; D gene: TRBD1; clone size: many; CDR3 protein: CASRRTGDPDGQPQHF; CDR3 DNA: TGTGCCAGCAGGCGTACAGGGGATCCCGATGGTCAGCCCCAGCATTTT